The 14 T cell receptor beta chains below were found in one sample sequenced in a study of memory CD4+ T cells and cytomegalovirus serostatus. Sequencing was performed with immunoSEQ multiplex PCR; in TCRdb, only in-frame clones are kept and a portion is missing. The data show about 44,000 clones, around 80% seen once. The sort gate was single viable CD3+CD4+CD8-CD45RO+ cells for memory CD4+ T cells. The sample comprised memory CD4+ T cells from blood. The source of these receptors is an adult in good health and CMV-seronegative.

The chain employs TRBV6-5 and TRBJ2-7; D uncertain. CDR1 and CDR2 (germline): MNHEY, SVGAGI. The CDR3 runs 13 residues. Trimming shortened V by 2 bases and J by 2 bases, and 7 bases separated the two germline ends. In nucleotides, the CDR3 is TGTGCCAGCAGTTACAGGGCAGCCTACGAGCAGTACTTC. Translating gives CASSYRAAYEQYF.

This sequence joins TRBV10-2 and TRBJ1-1; D gene unclear. Germline CDR1 WSHSY, CDR2 SAAADI. The CDR3 consists of 12 residues. Trimming removed 1 base at V and 5 bases at J, with 5 bases between. DNA of the CDR3: TGCGCCAGCAGTGAGTATAGAACTGAAGCTTTCTTT. Its protein is CASSEYRTEAFF.

This chain connects TRBV5-6 to TRBJ1-6; 7 bases align to TRBD1. Germline CDR1 reads SGHDT; CDR2 reads YYEEEE. The CDR3 runs 15 residues. J gave up 3 bases and V 3 bases, and 3 bases lay outside the gene matches. The CDR3 loop reads CASSYRDSYNSPLHF. For the CDR3, the DNA is TGTGCCAGCAGCTACCGGGACAGCTATAATTCACCCCTCCACTTT.

V usage is TRBV7-9 and J usage is TRBJ1-2; the D gene is possibly TRBD1 (6 bases). CDR3 size: 15 residues. The V end lost 5 bases, the J end lost 1 base, and 14 bases lay between the germline ends. CDR1 is SEHNR and CDR2 is FQNEAQ in the germline V gene (reference sequence). For the CDR3, the DNA is TGTGCCAGCAGCGACACCAGGGGCATTAACTATGGCTACACCTTC. Translated: CASSDTRGINYGYTF.

The chain carries TRBV2 and TRBJ2-4, with TRBD2 matching over 7 bases. The ends lost 7 bases at V and 6 bases at J; junction bases unmatched: 6. Per the germline V gene, CDR1 is SNHLY and CDR2 is FYNNEI. This CDR3 spans 13 amino acids. The CDR3 region is CASTVASGNIQYF. The CDR3 DNA sequence: TGTGCCAGCACTGTCGCTAGCGGAAACATTCAGTACTTC.

This clone appeared a few times. This sequence joins TRBV6-1 and TRBJ1-2; D possibly corresponds to TRBD1 (5 bases). CDR1 is MNHNS and CDR2 is SASEGT in the germline V gene. There are 13 residues in the CDR3. Trimming removed 1 base at V and 8 bases at J, with 11 bases between. CDR3 nucleotides: TGTGCCAGCAGTGAAGGCAGGGTGGGCGGCTACACCTTC. Amino acid sequence: CASSEGRVGGYTF.

For the CDR3, the DNA is TGTGCCAGCAGCCCGCGGGGGGGCTACTACGCCGATGTTTACGAGCAGTACTTC. Translated, it gives CASSPRGGYYADVYEQYF. The V gene is TRBV7-9, the J gene TRBJ2-7, with 9 positions matching TRBD2. Germline values: CDR1 SEHNR, CDR2 FQNEAQ (reference sequence). The CDR3 extends over 18 amino acids. V was clipped by 5 bases and J by 4 bases; unmatched bases: 18.

The V and J genes are TRBV28 and TRBJ1-1; no firm D call. Germline CDR1 is MDHEN and CDR2 is SYDVKM. V lost 2 bases and J 10 bases, leaving 14 bases between the germline ends. The CDR3 spans 13 residues. The CDR3 here is CASSLGMGLGAFF. As DNA, the CDR3 is TGTGCCAGCAGTTTAGGAATGGGCCTGGGAGCTTTCTTT.

The chain recombines TRBV18 with TRBJ1-6, with 7 bases that match TRBD1. This CDR3 region has 16 residues. V shed 4 bases, J shed 7 bases, and the junction held 10 bases outside the gene matches. CDR1 is KGHSH and CDR2 is LQKENI in the germline V gene. The CDR3 sequence is CASSRSRQGENSPLHF. CDR3 DNA sequence: TGTGCCAGCTCACGCTCCCGACAGGGTGAAAATTCACCCCTCCACTTT. Complete variable domain (other parts from reference TRBV18 and TRBJ1-6): NAGVMQNPRHLVRRRGQEARLRCSPMKGHSHVYWYRQLPEEGLKFMVYLQKENIIDESGMPKERFSAEFPKEGPSILRIQQVVRGDSAAYFCASSRSRQGENSPLHFGNGTRLTVT.

The chain joins TRBV5-1 to TRBJ2-5; 7 nucleotides match TRBD1. The CDR3 is made up of 16 amino acids. Looked up from germline, CDR1 is SGHRS and CDR2 is YFSETQ. After removal of 3 bases from V and 5 bases from J, the junction contained 13 bases not matched to a gene. The CDR3 is CASSWGPQGVGETQYF. Written as DNA, the CDR3 is TGCGCCAGCAGCTGGGGGCCTCAGGGGGTCGGCGAGACCCAGTACTTC.

By proportion, this clone is medium-sized. The J gene is TRBJ2-1, the V gene TRBV2; D possibly corresponds to TRBD2 (6 bases). The germline V and J ends were trimmed by 2 bases and 10 bases, with 9 bases remaining between them. CDR3 size: 12 residues. Germline V gene sequence: CDR1 SNHLY, CDR2 FYNNEI. The CDR3 region has the DNA TGTGCCAGCAGTGAACGGGGGATCGAGCAGTTCTTC. It yields the protein CASSERGIEQFF.

The rearrangement uses TRBV11-2 and TRBJ2-2, with a weak D call TRBD1 (6 bases). Trimming removed 7 bases at V and 0 bases at J, with 18 bases between. The CDR3 length is 17 residues. Germline CDR1 and CDR2: SGHAT and FQNNGV. In DNA, the CDR3 is TGTGCCAGCATATCATTCGGGGCAGGGGCGAACACCGGGGAGCTGTTTTTT. Protein sequence: CASISFGAGANTGELFF. Full variable domain (missing parts from reference TRBV11-2 and TRBJ2-2): EAGVAQSPRYKIIEKRQSVAFWCNPISGHATLYWYQQILGQGPKLLIQFQNNGVVDDSQLPKDRFSAERLKGVDSTLKIQPAKLEDSAVYLCASISFGAGANTGELFFGEGSRLTVL.

The chain carries TRBV2 and TRBJ1-1, with D maybe TRBD1 (5 bases). Germline CDR1 SNHLY, CDR2 FYNNEI. With 8 bases removed from V and 5 bases from J, the gap between germline ends came to 12 bases. The length of the CDR3 is 12 residues. CDR3 loop: CASGTGTTEAFF. The DNA of the CDR3 is TGTGCCAGCGGGACCGGGACGACTGAAGCTTTCTTT. The full variable domain, its missing parts supplied by reference TRBV2 and TRBJ1-1, is EPEVTQTPSHQVTQMGQEVILRCVPISNHLYFYWYRQILGQKVEFLVSFYNNEISEKSEIFDDQFSVERPDGSNFTLKIRSTKLEDSAMYFCASGTGTTEAFFGQGTRLTVV.

The rearrangement uses TRBV6-1 and TRBJ1-5; D is ambiguous. The CDR3 runs 13 residues. Germline assignment: CDR1 MNHNS and CDR2 SASEGT. Between the trimmed V and J ends, which lost 5 bases and 5 bases, there was a span of 10 bases. In nucleotides, the CDR3 is TGTGCCAGCAGTACATCCCAGGATCAGCCCCAGCATTTT. Encoded protein: CASSTSQDQPQHF.